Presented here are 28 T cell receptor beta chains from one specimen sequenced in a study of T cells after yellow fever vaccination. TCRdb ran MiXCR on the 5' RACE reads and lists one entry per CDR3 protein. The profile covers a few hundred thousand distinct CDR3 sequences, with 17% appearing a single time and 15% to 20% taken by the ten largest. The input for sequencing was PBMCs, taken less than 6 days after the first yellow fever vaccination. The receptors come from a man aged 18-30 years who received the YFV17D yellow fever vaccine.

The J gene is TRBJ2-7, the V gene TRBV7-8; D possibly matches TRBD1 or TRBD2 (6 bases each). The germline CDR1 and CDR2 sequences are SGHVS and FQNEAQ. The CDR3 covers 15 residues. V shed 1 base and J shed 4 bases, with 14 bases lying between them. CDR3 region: CASSLGGAVGYEQYV. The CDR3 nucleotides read TGTGCCAGCAGCTTAGGGGGGGCTGTGGGTTACGAGCAGTACGTC.

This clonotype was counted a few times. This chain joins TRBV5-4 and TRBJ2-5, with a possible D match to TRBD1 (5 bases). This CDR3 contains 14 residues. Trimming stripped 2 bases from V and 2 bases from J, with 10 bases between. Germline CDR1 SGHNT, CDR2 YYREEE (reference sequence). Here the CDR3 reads CASSFGRVQETQYF. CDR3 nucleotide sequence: TGTGCCAGCAGCTTTGGCAGGGTACAAGAGACCCAGTACTTC.

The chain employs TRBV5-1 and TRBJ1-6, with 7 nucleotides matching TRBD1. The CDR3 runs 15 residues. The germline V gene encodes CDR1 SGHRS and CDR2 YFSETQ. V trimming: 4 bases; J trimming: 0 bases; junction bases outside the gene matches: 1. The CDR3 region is CASSGDSSYNSPLHF. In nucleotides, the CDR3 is TGCGCCAGCAGCGGGGACAGCTCCTATAATTCACCCCTCCACTTT. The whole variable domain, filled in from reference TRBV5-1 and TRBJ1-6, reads KAGVTQTPRYLIKTRGQQVTLSCSPISGHRSVSWYQQTPGQGLQFLFEYFSETQRNKGNFPGRFSGRQFSNSRSEMNVSTLELGDSALYLCASSGDSSYNSPLHFGNGTRLTVT.

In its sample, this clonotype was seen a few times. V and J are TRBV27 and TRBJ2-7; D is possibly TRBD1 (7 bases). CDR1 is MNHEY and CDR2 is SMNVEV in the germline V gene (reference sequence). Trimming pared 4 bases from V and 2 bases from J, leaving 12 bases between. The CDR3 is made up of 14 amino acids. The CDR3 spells CASSSGGRTYEQYF. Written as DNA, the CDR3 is TGTGCCAGCAGTTCAGGGGGGCGAACCTACGAGCAGTACTTC.

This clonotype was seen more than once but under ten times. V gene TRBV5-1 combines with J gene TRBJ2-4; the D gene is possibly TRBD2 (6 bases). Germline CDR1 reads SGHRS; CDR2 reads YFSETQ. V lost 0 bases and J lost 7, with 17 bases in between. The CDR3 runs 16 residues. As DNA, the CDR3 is TGCGCCAGCAGCTTGGACCGGGGGACGGAGAGGAACATTCAGTACTTC. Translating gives CASSLDRGTERNIQYF.

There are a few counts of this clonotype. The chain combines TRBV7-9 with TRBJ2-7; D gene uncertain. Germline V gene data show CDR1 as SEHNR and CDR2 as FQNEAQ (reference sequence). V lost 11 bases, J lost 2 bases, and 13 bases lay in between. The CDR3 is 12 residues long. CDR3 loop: CAAQDGPYEQYV. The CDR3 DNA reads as TGTGCCGCCCAGGACGGTCCCTACGAGCAGTACGTC.

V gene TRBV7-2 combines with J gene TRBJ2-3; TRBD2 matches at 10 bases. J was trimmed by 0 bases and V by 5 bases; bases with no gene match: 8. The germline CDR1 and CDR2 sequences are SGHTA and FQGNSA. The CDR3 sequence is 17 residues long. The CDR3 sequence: CASSLYLAGVSTDTQYF. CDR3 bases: TGTGCCAGCAGCCTATACCTAGCGGGGGTGAGCACAGATACGCAGTATTTT.

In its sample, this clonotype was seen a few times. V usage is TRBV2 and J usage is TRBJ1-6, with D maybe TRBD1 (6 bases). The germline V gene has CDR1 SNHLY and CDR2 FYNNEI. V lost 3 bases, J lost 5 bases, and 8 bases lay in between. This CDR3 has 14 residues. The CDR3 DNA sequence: TGTGCCAGCAGTGAGCAGGGGCATAATTCACCCCTCCACTTT. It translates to CASSEQGHNSPLHF.

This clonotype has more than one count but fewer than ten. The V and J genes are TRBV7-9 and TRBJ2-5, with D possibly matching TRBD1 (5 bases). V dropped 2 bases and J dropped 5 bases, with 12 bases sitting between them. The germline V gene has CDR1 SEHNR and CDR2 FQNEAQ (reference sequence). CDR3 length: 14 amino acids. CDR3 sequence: CASSLSGASETQYF. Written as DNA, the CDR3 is TGTGCCAGCAGCTTATCTGGGGCGTCGGAGACCCAGTACTTC.

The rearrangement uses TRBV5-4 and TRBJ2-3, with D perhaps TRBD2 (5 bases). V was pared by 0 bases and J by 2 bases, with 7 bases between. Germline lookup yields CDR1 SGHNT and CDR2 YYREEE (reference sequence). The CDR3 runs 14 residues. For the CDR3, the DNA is TGTGCCAGCAGCTTGGGTAGCGTCACAGATACGCAGTATTTT. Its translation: CASSLGSVTDTQYF.

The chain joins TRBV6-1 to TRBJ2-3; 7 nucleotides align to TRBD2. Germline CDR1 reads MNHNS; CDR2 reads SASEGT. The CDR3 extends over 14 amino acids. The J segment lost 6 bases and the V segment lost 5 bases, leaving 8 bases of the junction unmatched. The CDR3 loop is CASSKGRDLDTQYF. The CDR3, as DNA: TGTGCCAGCAGTAAAGGGAGGGATCTCGATACGCAGTATTTT.

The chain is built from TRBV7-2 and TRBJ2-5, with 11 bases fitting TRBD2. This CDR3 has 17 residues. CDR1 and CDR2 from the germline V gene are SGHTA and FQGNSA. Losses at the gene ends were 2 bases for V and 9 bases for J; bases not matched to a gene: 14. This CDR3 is CASSLPPGTSGGGAQYF. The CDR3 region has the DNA TGTGCCAGCAGCTTACCCCCTGGTACTAGCGGGGGCGGGGCCCAGTACTTC.

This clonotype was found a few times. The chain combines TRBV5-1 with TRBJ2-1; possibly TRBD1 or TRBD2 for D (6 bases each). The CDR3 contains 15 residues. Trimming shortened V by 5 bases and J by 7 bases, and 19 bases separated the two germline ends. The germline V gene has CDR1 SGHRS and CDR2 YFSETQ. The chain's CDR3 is CASSSDGGASNEQFF. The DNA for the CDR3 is TGCGCCAGCAGTTCCGACGGGGGCGCATCTAATGAGCAGTTCTTC.

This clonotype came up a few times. The CDR3 reads CASSWGTGITEAFF. CDR3 in DNA: TGTGCCAGCAGTTGGGGGACAGGGATCACTGAAGCTTTCTTT. The rearrangement links TRBV6-5 to TRBJ1-1; 9 bases map to TRBD1. Germline V CDR1 and CDR2: MNHEY, SVGAGI. V trimming: 4 bases; J trimming: 4 bases; junction bases outside the gene matches: 4. This CDR3 has 14 residues.

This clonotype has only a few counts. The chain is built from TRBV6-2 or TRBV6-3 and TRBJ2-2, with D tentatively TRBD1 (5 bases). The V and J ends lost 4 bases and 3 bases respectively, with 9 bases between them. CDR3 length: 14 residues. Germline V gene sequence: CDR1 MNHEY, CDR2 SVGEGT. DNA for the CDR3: TGTGCCAGCAGTTCAGGGTTCGACACCGGGGAGCTGTTTTTT. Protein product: CASSSGFDTGELFF.

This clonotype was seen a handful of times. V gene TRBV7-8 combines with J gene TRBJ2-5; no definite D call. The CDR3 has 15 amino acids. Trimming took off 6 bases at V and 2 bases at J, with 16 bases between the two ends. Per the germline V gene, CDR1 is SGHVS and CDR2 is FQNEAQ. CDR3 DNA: TGTGCCAGCAGTCGAAGTTGGCCGAAACAAGAGACCCAGTACTTC. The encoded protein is CASSRSWPKQETQYF.

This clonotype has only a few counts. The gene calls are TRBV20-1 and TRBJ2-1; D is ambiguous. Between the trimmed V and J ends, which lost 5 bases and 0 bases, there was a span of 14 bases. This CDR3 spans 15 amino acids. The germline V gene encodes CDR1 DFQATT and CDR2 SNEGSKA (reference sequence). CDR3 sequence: CSAESLSLSYNEQFF. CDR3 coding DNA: TGCAGTGCTGAGTCTCTCAGCCTCTCCTACAATGAGCAGTTCTTC.

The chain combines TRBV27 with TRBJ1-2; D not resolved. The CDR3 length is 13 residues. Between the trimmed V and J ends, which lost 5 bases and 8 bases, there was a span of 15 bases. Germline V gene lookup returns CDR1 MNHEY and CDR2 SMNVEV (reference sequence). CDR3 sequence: CASSIQPGLGYTF. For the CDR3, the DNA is TGTGCCAGCAGTATACAACCGGGCTTAGGCTACACCTTC.

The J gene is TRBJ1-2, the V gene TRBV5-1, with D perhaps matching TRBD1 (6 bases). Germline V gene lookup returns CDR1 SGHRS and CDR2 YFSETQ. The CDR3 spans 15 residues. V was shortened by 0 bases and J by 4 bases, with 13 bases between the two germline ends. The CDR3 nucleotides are TGCGCCAGCAGCTTGGGCACGGGGGGCGGCTATGGCTACACCTTC. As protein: CASSLGTGGGYGYTF. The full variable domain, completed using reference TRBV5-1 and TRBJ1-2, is KAGVTQTPRYLIKTRGQQVTLSCSPISGHRSVSWYQQTPGQGLQFLFEYFSETQRNKGNFPGRFSGRQFSNSRSEMNVSTLELGDSALYLCASSLGTGGGYGYTFGSGTRLTVV.

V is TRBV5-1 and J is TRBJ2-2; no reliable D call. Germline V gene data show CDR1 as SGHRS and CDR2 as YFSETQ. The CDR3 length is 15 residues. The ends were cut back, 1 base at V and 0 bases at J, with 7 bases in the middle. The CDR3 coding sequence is TGCGCCAGCAGCTTGATTGCATCGAACACCGGGGAGCTGTTTTTT. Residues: CASSLIASNTGELFF. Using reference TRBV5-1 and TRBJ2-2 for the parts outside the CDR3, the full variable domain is KAGVTQTPRYLIKTRGQQVTLSCSPISGHRSVSWYQQTPGQGLQFLFEYFSETQRNKGNFPGRFSGRQFSNSRSEMNVSTLELGDSALYLCASSLIASNTGELFFGEGSRLTVL.

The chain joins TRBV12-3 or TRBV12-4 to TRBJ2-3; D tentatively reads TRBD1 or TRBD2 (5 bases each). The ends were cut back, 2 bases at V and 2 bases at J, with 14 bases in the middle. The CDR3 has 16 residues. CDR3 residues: CASSLSWRGATDTQYF. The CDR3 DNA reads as TGTGCCAGCAGTTTATCTTGGCGAGGGGCCACAGATACGCAGTATTTT.

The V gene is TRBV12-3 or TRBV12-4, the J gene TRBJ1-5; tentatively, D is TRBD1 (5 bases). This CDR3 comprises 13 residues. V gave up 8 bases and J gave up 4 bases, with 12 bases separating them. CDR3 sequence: CASGTRTNQPQHF. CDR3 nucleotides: TGTGCCAGCGGGACCCGAACGAATCAGCCCCAGCATTTT.

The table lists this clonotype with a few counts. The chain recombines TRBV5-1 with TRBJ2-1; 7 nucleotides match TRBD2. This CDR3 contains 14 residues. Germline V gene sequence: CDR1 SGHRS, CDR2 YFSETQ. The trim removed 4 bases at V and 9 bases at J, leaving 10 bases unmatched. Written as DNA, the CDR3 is TGCGCCAGCAGCCAAGGAGCGGGGATTAGTGAGCAGTTCTTC. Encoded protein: CASSQGAGISEQFF. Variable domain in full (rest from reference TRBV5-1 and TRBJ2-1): KAGVTQTPRYLIKTRGQQVTLSCSPISGHRSVSWYQQTPGQGLQFLFEYFSETQRNKGNFPGRFSGRQFSNSRSEMNVSTLELGDSALYLCASSQGAGISEQFFGPGTRLTVL.

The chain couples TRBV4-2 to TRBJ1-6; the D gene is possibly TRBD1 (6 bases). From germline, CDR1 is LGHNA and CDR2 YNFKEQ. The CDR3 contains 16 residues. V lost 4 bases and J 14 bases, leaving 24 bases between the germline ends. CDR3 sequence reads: CASSPGVGDNGGALHF. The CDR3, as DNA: TGTGCCAGCAGCCCCGGGGTAGGGGACAACGGAGGGGCCCTCCACTTT.

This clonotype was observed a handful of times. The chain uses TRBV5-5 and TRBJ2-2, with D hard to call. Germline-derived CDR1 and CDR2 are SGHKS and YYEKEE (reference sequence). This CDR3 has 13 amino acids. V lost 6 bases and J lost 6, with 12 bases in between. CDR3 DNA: TGTGCCAGCACCCCGGTCAGGTCCGGGGAGCTGTTTTTT. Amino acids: CASTPVRSGELFF.

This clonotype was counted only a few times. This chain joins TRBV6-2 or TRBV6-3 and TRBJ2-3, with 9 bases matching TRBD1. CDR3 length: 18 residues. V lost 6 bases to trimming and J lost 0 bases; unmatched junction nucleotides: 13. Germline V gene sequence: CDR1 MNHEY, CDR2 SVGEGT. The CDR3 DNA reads TGTGCCAGCAGATGGGACAGGGCATTGACGACTAGCACAGATACGCAGTATTTT. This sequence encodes CASRWDRALTTSTDTQYF.

The CDR3 reads CATSRITGGYLYNEQFF. The CDR3 nucleotides are TGTGCCACCAGCAGGATCACAGGGGGTTATCTTTACAATGAGCAGTTCTTC. V usage is TRBV15 and J usage is TRBJ2-1; 8 bases align to TRBD1. Germline loops: CDR1 LNHNV, CDR2 YYDKDF (reference sequence). The length of the CDR3 is 17 residues. The V gene end was trimmed by 3 bases and the J gene end by 4 bases; junction bases not matched to a gene: 11.

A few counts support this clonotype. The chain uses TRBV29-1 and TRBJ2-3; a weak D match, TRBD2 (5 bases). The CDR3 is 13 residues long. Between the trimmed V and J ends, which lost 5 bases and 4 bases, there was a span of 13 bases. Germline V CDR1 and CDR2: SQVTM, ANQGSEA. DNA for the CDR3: TGCAGCGTTAGCGGAGACGAAGCAGATACGCAGTATTTT. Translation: CSVSGDEADTQYF.